These 8 T cell receptor beta chains share one sample of origin, sequenced in a study of blood T cell repertoires in COVID-19. Clones were read by immunoSEQ multiplex PCR, and TCRdb kept only the in-frame ones, dropping some. The sample gives around 340,000 clones, just over 85% of which show up once; about 4.2% is in the top ten. What was sequenced was PBMCs or T cells enriched from blood (not recorded which). All receptors come from a woman aged 35 to 49 with acute COVID-19.

V is TRBV10-3 and J is TRBJ1-2, with D perhaps TRBD1 (6 bases). This CDR3 is 17 amino acids long. Germline CDR1 is ENHRY and CDR2 is SYGVKD. V was pared by 2 bases and J by 8 bases, with 24 bases between. DNA for the CDR3: TGTGCCATCAGTGAGGAACGTGGAAGTACAGGGAAAATGGGCTACACCTTC. Translating it yields CAISEERGSTGKMGYTF.

The chain recombines TRBV24-1 with TRBJ2-2, with TRBD1 matching over 7 bases. CDR3 size: 15 residues. The germline V gene encodes CDR1 KGHDR and CDR2 SFDVKD. Trimming removed 3 bases from V and 6 bases from J; junction bases left unmatched: 6. This CDR3 reads CATSDRQGAAGELFF. CDR3 DNA sequence: TGTGCCACCAGTGATAGACAGGGAGCGGCCGGGGAGCTGTTTTTT.

Remarks on this clone: Compared with germline, one end of the junction differs, possibly owing to a read error. The chain uses TRBV6-5 and TRBJ2-7; 12 bases align to TRBD2. Germline lookup yields CDR1 MNHEY and CDR2 SVGAGI. The CDR3 contains 15 residues. The CDR3 DNA reads TGTGCCAGCAGTATCCGGACTAGCGGGATCTACGGGCAGTACTTC. This translates into CASSIRTSGIYGQYF.

The J gene is TRBJ2-7, the V gene TRBV2; 11 nucleotides match TRBD2. V was clipped by 3 bases and J by 0 bases; unmatched bases: 4. This CDR3 is built from 16 residues. Per germline, CDR1 SNHLY and CDR2 FYNNEI. CDR3 coding DNA: TGTGCCAGCAGTGACGGACTAGCGGGCTACTCCTACGAGCAGTACTTC. Amino acids: CASSDGLAGYSYEQYF.

Note on this clone: Other DNA variants within this sample encode the same CDR3. The chain couples TRBV28 to TRBJ2-7; tentative D call: TRBD2 (6 bases). The CDR3 runs to 12 residues. Trimming shortened V by 2 bases and J by 4 bases, and 6 bases separated the two germline ends. Germline CDR1 and CDR2: MDHEN and SYDVKM. CDR3 DNA: TGTGCCAGCAGTTTAGGGGGGTACGAGCAGTACTTC. Protein sequence: CASSLGGYEQYF.

CDR3 loop: CASSSRVGVGGVTDTQYF. In DNA, the CDR3 is TGTGCCAGCAGTTCGAGGGTCGGTGTGGGGGGTGTCACAGATACGCAGTATTTT. This chain uses TRBV7-9 with TRBJ2-3; tentative D call: TRBD2 (6 bases). The CDR3 totals 18 residues. CDR1 is SEHNR, CDR2 FQNEAQ, per germline (reference sequence). V was cut by 6 bases and J by 2 bases, with 24 bases left in between.

This chain connects TRBV9 to TRBJ1-3, with D maybe TRBD1 (5 bases). Germline-derived CDR1 and CDR2 are SGDLS and YYNGEE. The CDR3 has 13 amino acids. V dropped 4 bases and J dropped 3 bases, with 8 bases sitting between them. The CDR3 DNA follows: TGTGCCAGCAGCCCGGGGGGTGGAAACACCATATATTTT. This encodes CASSPGGGNTIYF.

The rearrangement joins TRBV7-2 to TRBJ1-1; possible D gene TRBD1, 6 bases. The V gene lost 4 bases and the J gene lost 1 base, with 13 bases spanning the gap. The CDR3 loop spans 15 amino acids. Germline V gene sequence: CDR1 SGHTA, CDR2 FQGNSA. CDR3: CASSSRAGANTEAFF. The CDR3 DNA reads TGTGCCAGCAGCTCGAGGGCAGGGGCGAACACTGAAGCTTTCTTT. Complete variable domain (other parts from reference TRBV7-2 and TRBJ1-1): GAGVSQSPSNKVTEKGKDVELRCDPISGHTALYWYRQSLGQGLEFLIYFQGNSAPDKSGLPSDRFSAERTGGSVSTLTIQRTQQEDSAVYLCASSSRAGANTEAFFGQGTRLTVV.